A single sample is the source of the 32 T cell receptor beta chains below, sequenced in a study of breast tumors, draining lymph nodes, adjacent tissues. Samples came from axillary lymph nodes draining the breast cancer. Using its own MiXCR run on the multiplex PCR reads, TCRdb lists one record per CDR3 protein. The data show roughly 260,000 distinct CDR3 sequences, with 30% seen just once and approximately 1% held by the top ten. The specimen sequenced was axillary lymph node tissue. The receptors stem from a female donor with breast cancer. Some clones in this sample may be carry-over from other donors' samples.

This clonotype was counted many times. The J gene is TRBJ2-1, the V gene TRBV6-4; 7 bases fit TRBD2. Trimming took 5 bases from V and 4 from J; bases not matched to a gene: 5. Germline-derived CDR1 and CDR2 are MRHNA and SNTAGT. The CDR3 runs to 14 residues. The CDR3 sequence: CASSPSGTYNEQFF. The CDR3, as DNA: TGTGCCAGCAGTCCTAGCGGAACTTACAATGAGCAGTTCTTC.

Regarding this clonotype: A much larger clone lies a single base off, so this may be a read error. The chain has TRBV19 and TRBJ1-2; TRBD1 aligns across 9 bases. Germline loops: CDR1 LNHDA, CDR2 SQIVND (reference sequence). Trimming cost V 5 bases and J 1 base; bases outside gene matches: 17. This CDR3 comprises 19 residues. The DNA for the CDR3 is TGTGCCAGTAGTGGCCGGAATAACAGGGGGCGGAGGGGTAACTATGGCTACACCTTC. This codes for CASSGRNNRGRRGNYGYTF. The full variable domain, with the rest looked up from reference TRBV19 and TRBJ1-2, is DGGITQSPKYLFRKEGQNVTLSCEQNLNHDAMYWYRQDPGQGLRLIYYSQIVNDFQKGDIAEGYSVSREKKESFPLTVTSAQKNPTAFYLCASSGRNNRGRRGNYGYTFGSGTRLTVV.

This clonotype showed up many times. The CDR3 DNA follows: TGTGCCAGCAGTGAGGAGGGGCAGGGCGGGAACTACGAGCAGTACTTC. Translating gives CASSEEGQGGNYEQYF. The rearrangement joins TRBV5-8 to TRBJ2-7; D possibly corresponds to TRBD2 (6 bases). CDR1 is SGHTS, CDR2 YDEGEE, per germline. V lost 5 bases, J lost 3 bases, and 21 bases lay in between. The CDR3 contains 16 residues.

This clonotype was counted ten times or more. This chain links TRBV11-2 with TRBJ2-7; the match to TRBD1 covers 10 bases. CDR3 length equals 15 residues. CDR1 is SGHAT, CDR2 FQNNGV, per germline. V lost 5 bases and J lost 4; bases outside the gene matches: 8. The CDR3 loop is CASSPSRTGGYEQYF. As DNA, the CDR3 is TGTGCCAGCAGCCCGAGTCGGACAGGGGGGTACGAGCAGTACTTC.

This clonotype was detected ten times or more. The chain couples TRBV29-1 to TRBJ2-7; 9 bases line up with TRBD1. The CDR3 covers 14 residues. Germline CDR1 reads SQVTM; CDR2 reads ANQGSEA. V lost 2 bases and J lost 6; bases outside the gene matches: 8. CDR3 loop: CSVEIGQGSGEQYF. The CDR3, as DNA: TGCAGCGTTGAAATAGGACAGGGGTCTGGCGAGCAGTACTTC.

The sample holds a few counts of this clonotype. The chain is built from TRBV11-3 and TRBJ1-2; a possible D gene is TRBD1 (6 bases). Per germline, CDR1 SGHNT and CDR2 YENEEA. This CDR3 comprises 18 residues. The V and J ends lost 0 bases and 4 bases respectively, with 21 bases between them. The CDR3 nucleotides are TGTGCCAGCAGCTTAGAAATTCCTCAAAGCGACAGGTTCTATGGCTACACCTTC. Translation gives CASSLEIPQSDRFYGYTF.

The chain recombines TRBV19 with TRBJ2-5; 15 positions match TRBD2. From germline, CDR1 is LNHDA and CDR2 SQIVND (reference sequence). The junction had 3 bases not matched to a gene; V was cut back by 2 bases and J by 2 bases. The CDR3 runs 17 residues. The CDR3 spells CASSIRGLAGGQETQYF. The CDR3, as DNA: TGTGCCAGTAGTATAAGGGGACTAGCGGGAGGACAAGAGACCCAGTACTTC.

V usage is TRBV6-5 and J usage is TRBJ1-2; D gene unclear. V was clipped by 5 bases and J by 3 bases, with 19 bases between them. The germline V gene has CDR1 MNHEY and CDR2 SVGAGI. The CDR3 has 16 residues. The CDR3 DNA sequence: TGTGCCAGCAGTGAAGTTATCGACTACTTTCACTATGGCTACACCTTC. It yields the protein CASSEVIDYFHYGYTF.

Within the sample, this clonotype is medium-sized. The V gene is TRBV9, the J gene TRBJ2-3, with unresolved D. The CDR3 sequence is 13 residues long. The germline V gene has CDR1 SGDLS and CDR2 YYNGEE. Trimming shortened V by 2 bases and J by 6 bases, and 10 bases separated the two germline ends. The chain's CDR3 is CASSVLVGDTQYF. The DNA for the CDR3 is TGTGCCAGCAGCGTGCTGGTGGGGGATACGCAGTATTTT.

The rearrangement joins TRBV12-3 or TRBV12-4 to TRBJ2-7, with TRBD2 matching 11 bases. This CDR3 contains 17 residues. After removal of 6 bases from V and 2 bases from J, the junction contained 12 bases not matched to a gene. CDR3 region: CASSKGLAGGTTYEQYF. CDR3 DNA: TGTGCCAGCAGCAAAGGGCTAGCGGGAGGAACCACCTACGAGCAGTACTTC.

This clonotype was detected many times. The gene calls are TRBV12-3 or TRBV12-4 and TRBJ1-5; D uncertain. The CDR3 consists of 19 residues. Trimming pared 1 base from V and 4 bases from J, leaving 23 bases between. DNA for the CDR3: TGTGCCAGCAGTTTAGGCCCCCCTACAAATTCGGGCAGGAATCAGCCCCAGCATTTT. This sequence encodes CASSLGPPTNSGRNQPQHF.

Regarding this clonotype: A single base separates this from a much larger clone, so it may be a read error. The chain is built from TRBV6-1 and TRBJ1-2; D not certain. CDR1 is MNHNS, CDR2 SASEGT, per germline. V lost 5 bases and J lost 4, with 8 bases in between. The CDR3 runs to 12 residues. The CDR3 DNA follows: TGTGCCAGCAGTCACAAGGCCTATGGCTACACCTTC. This encodes CASSHKAYGYTF.

This clonotype occurred many times. CDR3 nucleotides: TGTGCCAGCAGCCAGATCACAGGGGGGAATTCACCCCTCCACTTT. It codes for CASSQITGGNSPLHF. V and J are TRBV14 and TRBJ1-6; 8 nucleotides agree with TRBD1. There are 15 residues in the CDR3. Germline CDR1 SGHDN, CDR2 FVKESK. Trimming removed 3 bases from V and 7 bases from J; junction bases left unmatched: 5.

This clonotype was picked up many times. V is TRBV9 and J is TRBJ1-2; D is perhaps TRBD1 (5 bases). The germline gives CDR1 SGDLS, CDR2 YYNGEE. The CDR3 consists of 15 residues. Trimming cost V 3 bases and J 7 bases, with 19 bases left between them. Here the CDR3 reads CASSDGGVVIIGYTF. The CDR3 DNA is TGTGCCAGCAGCGATGGGGGGGTGGTGATAATTGGCTACACCTTC.

This clonotype was seen repeatedly, ten times or more. The chain combines TRBV14 with TRBJ2-3; D unclear. V lost 7 bases and J lost 6, with 11 bases in between. The CDR3 runs 12 residues. The V gene's germline CDR1 is SGHDN and CDR2 FVKESK. As DNA, the CDR3 is TGTGCCAGCAACCAGCGTGGGGATACGCAGTATTTT. This sequence encodes CASNQRGDTQYF.

This chain uses TRBV7-9 with TRBJ1-6, with a weak D call TRBD1 (5 bases). Germline values: CDR1 SEHNR, CDR2 FQNEAQ (reference sequence). The V and J ends lost 5 bases and 7 bases respectively, with 15 bases between them. The CDR3 consists of 15 residues. The CDR3 nucleotides read TGTGCCAGCAGCCCCCCCGGGACTACAAATTCACCCCTCCACTTT. Its protein is CASSPPGTTNSPLHF.

The V gene is TRBV10-3, the J gene TRBJ2-2, with D possibly TRBD1 on 5 matching bases. CDR3 length equals 13 residues. Germline assignment: CDR1 ENHRY and CDR2 SYGVKD. Trimming shortened V by 10 bases and J by 3 bases, and 12 bases separated the two germline ends. For the CDR3, the DNA is TGTGCCACGATAAAAGGGGACACCGGGGAGCTGTTTTTT. This codes for CATIKGDTGELFF.

This clonotype was observed at least ten times. The DNA of the CDR3 is TGTGCCAGCAGCGCCCTCCCGGCGGGGGCAGGGGGCTACACCTTC. Translated: CASSALPAGAGGYTF. V is TRBV9 and J is TRBJ1-2; a possible D gene is TRBD1 (6 bases). Germline loops: CDR1 SGDLS, CDR2 YYNGEE. The CDR3 is 15 residues long. The V gene lost 3 bases and the J gene lost 8 bases, with 20 bases spanning the gap. The variable domain in full, with the rest retrieved from reference TRBV9 and TRBJ1-2, is DSGVTQTPKHLITATGQRVTLRCSPRSGDLSVYWYQQSLDQGLQFLIQYYNGEERAKGNILERFSAQQFPDLHSELNLSSLELGDSALYFCASSALPAGAGGYTFGSGTRLTVV.

This clonotype came up many times. The chain employs TRBV19 and TRBJ2-5; no definite D call. The germline gives CDR1 LNHDA, CDR2 SQIVND (reference sequence). The CDR3 loop spans 13 amino acids. Trimming shortened V by 6 bases and J by 4 bases, and 12 bases separated the two germline ends. The DNA for the CDR3 is TGTGCCAGTAGGGTAAAGGGTGGAGAGACCCAGTACTTC. As protein: CASRVKGGETQYF. The variable domain in full, completed from reference TRBV19 and TRBJ2-5, reads DGGITQSPKYLFRKEGQNVTLSCEQNLNHDAMYWYRQDPGQGLRLIYYSQIVNDFQKGDIAEGYSVSREKKESFPLTVTSAQKNPTAFYLCASRVKGGETQYFGPGTRLLVL.

This clonotype came up a few times. A clone one base away is much larger, so this may be a read error. V gene TRBV20-1 combines with J gene TRBJ2-1; TRBD1 matches at 7 bases. The V gene end was trimmed by 1 base and the J gene end by 12 bases; junction bases not matched to a gene: 9. This CDR3 contains 13 residues. Germline V gives CDR1 DFQATT, CDR2 SNEGSKA (reference sequence). This chain's CDR3 is CSARARQGYAQFF. The CDR3 bases are TGCAGTGCTAGAGCTCGACAGGGTTATGCGCAGTTCTTC.

This clonotype appeared many times. V and J are TRBV9 and TRBJ2-1, with 9 positions matching TRBD1. Per germline, CDR1 SGDLS and CDR2 YYNGEE. CDR3 length: 15 residues. V gave up 1 base and J gave up 6 bases; unmatched junction bases: 5. The CDR3 loop reads CASSVLGQGVNEQFF. The DNA for the CDR3 is TGTGCCAGCAGCGTACTGGGACAGGGTGTCAATGAGCAGTTCTTC.

The chain carries TRBV7-9 and TRBJ1-1; 10 bases are a match to TRBD1. The V segment lost 1 base and the J segment 3 bases; nucleotides outside the gene matches: 8. The germline V gene has CDR1 SEHNR and CDR2 FQNEAQ (reference sequence). CDR3 length equals 17 residues. The CDR3 sequence is CASSLDFGTGVYTEAFF. Written as DNA, the CDR3 is TGTGCCAGCAGCTTAGATTTCGGGACAGGGGTGTACACTGAAGCTTTCTTT.

This clonotype showed up many times. This chain joins TRBV5-5 and TRBJ2-7; unclear D gene. The V gene lost 2 bases and the J gene lost 2 bases, with 14 bases spanning the gap. The length of the CDR3 is 15 residues. CDR1 SGHKS and CDR2 YYEKEE come from the germline V gene (reference sequence). This chain's CDR3 is CASSFGQIGTYEQYF. DNA of the CDR3: TGTGCCAGCAGCTTTGGGCAGATTGGCACCTACGAGCAGTACTTC.

The chain combines TRBV3-1 with TRBJ2-3; D is unclear. The germline V gene has CDR1 LGHDT and CDR2 YNNKEL (reference sequence). The CDR3 spans 14 residues. V was pared by 3 bases and J by 0 bases, with 7 bases between. CDR3 nucleotide sequence: TGTGCCAGCAGCCAGGATACTAGCACAGATACGCAGTATTTT. It is translated as CASSQDTSTDTQYF.

The genes are TRBV6-5 and TRBJ2-1; no clear D gene. The CDR3 extends over 14 amino acids. Germline CDR1 MNHEY, CDR2 SVGAGI. V was pared by 5 bases and J by 4 bases, with 12 bases between. The CDR3 DNA reads TGTGCCAGCAGTCACCGCCCCAAATACAATGAGCAGTTCTTC. It is translated as CASSHRPKYNEQFF.

This clonotype was seen at least ten times. CDR3 protein: CASSLGTTAYEQYF. The CDR3 DNA reads as TGTGCCAGCAGCCTGGGGACTACCGCCTACGAGCAGTACTTC. The V call is TRBV5-8, the J call TRBJ2-7; 7 bases match TRBD2. The V gene end was trimmed by 4 bases and the J gene end by 2 bases; junction bases not matched to a gene: 6. CDR3 length: 14 residues. Germline loops: CDR1 SGHTS, CDR2 YDEGEE.

This clonotype was observed many times. The chain couples TRBV19 to TRBJ1-3; no firm D call. CDR1 LNHDA and CDR2 SQIVND come from the germline V gene (reference sequence). The germline V and J ends were trimmed by 2 bases and 2 bases, with 7 bases remaining between them. The CDR3 loop spans 14 amino acids. CDR3 sequence: CASSISGTGNTIYF. The CDR3 region has the DNA TGTGCCAGTAGTATATCGGGGACTGGAAACACCATATATTTT.

This clonotype was found many times. The genes are TRBV4-3 and TRBJ2-1; 9 bases align to TRBD1. This CDR3 is 16 amino acids long. Per germline, CDR1 LGHNA and CDR2 YSLEER. V shed 0 bases and J 7 bases; nucleotides not matched to a gene: 7. DNA of the CDR3: TGCGCCAGCAGCCAAGATCTTGGACAGGGGAGGAATGAGCAGTTCTTC. Amino acid sequence: CASSQDLGQGRNEQFF.

In its sample, this clonotype was seen many times. This chain links TRBV19 with TRBJ2-5, with D perhaps TRBD1 or TRBD2 (6 bases each). V shed 6 bases and J shed 5 bases, with 10 bases lying between them. This CDR3 is built from 12 residues. CDR1 LNHDA and CDR2 SQIVND come from the germline V gene (reference sequence). Written as DNA, the CDR3 is TGTGCCAGTAGACAGGGAGGTGAGACCCAGTACTTC. It codes for CASRQGGETQYF.

The table lists this clonotype with many counts. The rearrangement joins TRBV2 to TRBJ1-4; D is unclear. Germline values: CDR1 SNHLY, CDR2 FYNNEI. The V end lost 2 bases, the J end lost 2 bases, and 12 bases lay between the germline ends. The CDR3 covers 16 residues. The CDR3 region has the DNA TGTGCCAGCAGTGAAATGGCAGGAGGGACTAATGAAAAACTGTTTTTT. Its protein is CASSEMAGGTNEKLFF.

The sample holds many counts of this clonotype. The CDR3 DNA reads as TGTGCCTGGGGAGCAGGGGCAAATCAGCCCCAGCATTTT. This translates into CAWGAGANQPQHF. The V and J genes are TRBV30 and TRBJ1-5; TRBD1 might be the D (6 bases). Trimming took 5 bases from V and 4 from J, leaving 12 bases between them. The CDR3 has 13 amino acids. The germline V gene encodes CDR1 GTSNPN and CDR2 SVGIG (reference sequence).

To note about this clonotype: A much larger clone differs by one base, so this may be a read error. The rearrangement uses TRBV10-1 and TRBJ1-5; no firm D call. CDR1 WNHNN and CDR2 SYGVQD come from the germline V gene (reference sequence). The CDR3 has 14 residues. This chain's CDR3 is CASSVAGGIQPQHF. The CDR3 DNA follows: TGTGCCAGCAGTGTAGCGGGAGGCATTCAGCCCCAGCATTTT.